This T cell receptor (beta chain) stems from a study of blood T cell repertoires in COVID-19 (dated by TCRdb to between 2020 and 2021). General notes on the study: Collaborator samples came from the United States, Italy and Spain and covered acute and convalescent phases of COVID-19. The material from the prospective study consisted of cDNA or gDNA derived from T cells, B-cell-depleted T cells, or PBMCs. Deeply sampled blood TCRbeta repertoires from subjects exposed to, actively infected with, or recovered from COVID-19 were included in the dataset. The repertoires were made available in a free public database intended to serve as a resource for research on the immune response to SARS-CoV-2. Samples came from the ongoing ImmuneRACE study (first 160 participants) plus 1,254 subjects from 6 global collaborators. The sample metadata nearly always contained a de-identified subject ID, COVID-19 status, age in years and sex. Where HLA class I and class II types were available, the types were taken from metadata supplied by the sample provider, not from assay-based typing. Here is what the overall study found, with its caveats: How much clinical and demographic metadata was included differed by source and by participant, and the metadata was provided uncurated.

One collaborating source in Seattle enrolled patients while the patients were actively infected and followed the patients over time throughout the course of disease. Collaborating institutions collected whole blood in K2EDTA tubes following their own protocols. Collaborator samples were shipped for TCRbeta analysis as frozen whole blood, isolated PBMCs, or DNA extracted from either sample type. According to the germline V gene, CDR1 reads SGHTA and CDR2 reads FQGTGA. Counted from cysteine to phenylalanine, this CDR3 has 11 amino acids. Only CDR3 DNA is held: 33 bases, read in frame from base 1. The immunoSEQ Assay, a bias-controlled multiplex PCR, was used to amplify TCRbeta CDR3 regions from genomic DNA. In the original analysis: The number of nucleated cells in each sample was estimated from the amplification of reference gene primers within the assay. To quantify the absolute abundance of each unique TCRbeta CDR3 rearrangement, sequence reads were collapsed and filtered. For each sample, productive Simpson clonality was calculated as the square root of Simpson's diversity index over productive rearrangements. The source is immuneACCESS, and TCRdb retained only in-frame sequences with V and J called. Part of the clones is not carried over; for the studies checked, unresolved V genes explain less than half of this, and the remainder is unexplained. For V, J and clone size, that table is used; D and trimming come from the DNA. The sample table shows roughly 350,000 clones, and around 87% are seen once. Together, the top ten hold roughly a tenth of the sample.

About this clone itself: The antigen this receptor binds is unknown. One junction end does not reproduce the germline sequence, and a read error may be involved.

The sequence is built from TRBV7-3 and TRBJ2-3; a tentative D call is TRBD2 (6 bases match). Source material: peripheral blood. This TCR was sampled from a woman in her twenties or thirties with COVID-19, enrolled during active disease. The sequenced DNA is TGTGCCAGCAGTCAAAGCGGGTACGCAGTATTT. Translated, this is CASSQSGYAVF.